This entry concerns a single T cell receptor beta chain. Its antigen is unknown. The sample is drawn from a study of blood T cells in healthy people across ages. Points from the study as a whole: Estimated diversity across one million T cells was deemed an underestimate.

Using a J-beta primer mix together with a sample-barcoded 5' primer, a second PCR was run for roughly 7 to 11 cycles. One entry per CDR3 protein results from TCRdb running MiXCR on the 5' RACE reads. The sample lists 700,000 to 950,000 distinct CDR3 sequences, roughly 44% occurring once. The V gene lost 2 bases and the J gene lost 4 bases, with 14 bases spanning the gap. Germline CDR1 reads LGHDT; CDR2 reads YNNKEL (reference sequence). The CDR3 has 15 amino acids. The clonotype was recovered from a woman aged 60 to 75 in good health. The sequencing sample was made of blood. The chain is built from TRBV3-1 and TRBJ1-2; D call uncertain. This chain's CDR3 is CASSQRGSWGYGYTF. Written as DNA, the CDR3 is TGTGCCAGCAGCCAAAGAGGGTCCTGGGGCTATGGCTACACCTTC.